Below, 27 T cell receptor beta chains from the same sample are listed, as sequenced in a study of OX40 agonist ivuxolimab in advanced cancers. Profiling relied on immunoSEQ multiplex PCR, and the TCRdb table lists in-frame clones only, not all of them. Of fewer than 14,000 clones detected, 65% to 75% appear once; the ten largest clones hold approximately 35%. Sequencing was performed on CD4+ or CD8+ T cells sorted from blood, taken in a trial of the OX40 agonist ivuxolimab. These receptors came from an adult with an advanced solid tumor such as melanoma, head and neck, liver or kidney cancer.

This clone was seen a single time. This chain uses TRBV7-9 with TRBJ2-5; 8 bases align to TRBD1. This CDR3 comprises 15 residues. The J segment lost 3 bases and the V segment lost 6 bases, leaving 9 bases of the junction unmatched. Germline-derived CDR1 and CDR2 are SEHNR and FQNEAQ (reference sequence). CDR3: CASSPPTGEEETQYF. The CDR3, as DNA: TGTGCCAGCAGTCCCCCGACAGGGGAGGAAGAGACCCAGTACTTC.

The V call is TRBV27, the J call TRBJ1-1, with unresolved D. The V end lost 3 bases, the J end lost 1 base, and 6 bases lay between the germline ends. The germline V gene has CDR1 MNHEY and CDR2 SMNVEV (reference sequence). The CDR3 has 13 residues. This CDR3 reads CASSLYRNTEAFF. CDR3 coding DNA: TGTGCCAGCAGTTTGTACAGGAACACTGAAGCTTTCTTT.

The chain uses TRBV11-1 and TRBJ2-1; D possibly corresponds to TRBD1 (6 bases). V lost 5 bases, J lost 0 bases, and 14 bases lay in between. The germline V gene encodes CDR1 SGHAT and CDR2 FQDESV (reference sequence). The CDR3 has 16 amino acids. DNA for the CDR3: TGTGCCAGCAGCCAACAGGGTTGGGACTCCTACAATGAGCAGTTCTTC. Translation gives CASSQQGWDSYNEQFF.

This clone was recorded once. This chain joins TRBV27 and TRBJ2-7, with 8 bases lining up with TRBD1. Germline assignment: CDR1 MNHEY and CDR2 SMNVEV (reference sequence). The length of the CDR3 is 14 residues. V lost 8 bases to trimming and J lost 4 bases; unmatched junction nucleotides: 10. CDR3 sequence: CASSDGTGLYEQYF. CDR3 nucleotide sequence: TGTGCCAGCTCGGACGGGACAGGTCTGTACGAGCAGTACTTC.

The chain employs TRBV28 and TRBJ2-1; D is uncertain. V was cut by 7 bases and J by 2 bases, with 15 bases left in between. CDR1 and CDR2 (germline): MDHEN, SYDVKM. The CDR3 runs to 15 residues. As DNA, the CDR3 is TGTGCCAGCACCAACGTGTTGGGCCCCTACAATGAGCAGTTCTTC. Encoded protein: CASTNVLGPYNEQFF.

This clone was picked up a small number of times. The chain recombines TRBV7-9 with TRBJ1-2; D gene uncertain. V was clipped by 2 bases and J by 5 bases, with 6 bases between them. CDR1 SEHNR and CDR2 FQNEAQ come from the germline V gene (reference sequence). The CDR3 totals 12 residues. In DNA, the CDR3 is TGTGCCAGCAGCTTAAAGCCATATGGCTACACCTTC. This sequence encodes CASSLKPYGYTF.

The chain links TRBV13 to TRBJ2-1; D unresolved. Germline V CDR1 and CDR2: PRHDT, FYEKMQ (reference sequence). The CDR3 has 11 residues. V lost 10 bases and J 6 bases, leaving 10 bases between the germline ends. In DNA, the CDR3 is TGTGCCAAGATGACACTCAATGAGCAGTTCTTC. This translates into CAKMTLNEQFF.

This rearrangement joins TRBV18 to TRBJ2-2; maybe TRBD2 (6 bases). The germline V gene has CDR1 KGHSH and CDR2 LQKENI. Trimming removed 4 bases from V and 3 bases from J, with 18 bases in between. This CDR3 comprises 17 residues. CDR3 amino acids: CASSLIPGLSDTGELFF. CDR3 in DNA: TGTGCCAGCTCACTCATTCCGGGACTCTCTGACACCGGGGAGCTGTTTTTT.

This clone was recorded a few times. The rearrangement uses TRBV27 and TRBJ2-1; tentative D call: TRBD2 (6 bases). Germline CDR1 is MNHEY and CDR2 is SMNVEV (reference sequence). This CDR3 contains 15 residues. V shed 0 bases and J shed 5 bases, with 11 bases lying between them. As DNA, the CDR3 is TGTGCCAGCAGTTTATCTGCGGGGTCCAACAATGAGCAGTTCTTC. As protein: CASSLSAGSNNEQFF.

The chain recombines TRBV7-6 with TRBJ2-2; D is unclear. CDR3 size: 15 residues. Trimming took off 5 bases at V and 2 bases at J, with 12 bases between the two ends. Germline V gene sequence: CDR1 SGHVS, CDR2 FNYEAQ. CDR3 DNA sequence: TGTGCCAGCAGCCAATTGGACCATAACACCGGGGAGCTGTTTTTT. Its protein is CASSQLDHNTGELFF.

This clone has only one observation. The chain employs TRBV27 and TRBJ1-5, with a possible D match to TRBD1 (5 bases). The V and J ends lost 4 bases and 6 bases respectively, with 16 bases between them. This CDR3 is 15 amino acids long. Germline V CDR1 and CDR2: MNHEY, SMNVEV (reference sequence). Here the CDR3 DNA reads TGTGCCAGCAGTTCCCCTGGGGGACGCGGTCAGCCCCAGCATTTT. Its protein is CASSSPGGRGQPQHF.

The chain links TRBV27 to TRBJ2-3; the match to TRBD1 covers 11 bases. This CDR3 has 17 residues. V was clipped by 0 bases and J by 8 bases; unmatched bases: 10. The germline V gene encodes CDR1 MNHEY and CDR2 SMNVEV (reference sequence). Here the CDR3 reads CASSLSQLGQGVGTQYF. CDR3 DNA: TGTGCCAGCAGTTTATCGCAATTGGGACAGGGGGTTGGTACGCAGTATTTT.

The rearrangement joins TRBV27 to TRBJ2-3, with D unclear. This CDR3 is 14 amino acids long. Germline V gene sequence: CDR1 MNHEY, CDR2 SMNVEV (reference sequence). The V end lost 2 bases, the J end lost 3 bases, and 9 bases lay between the germline ends. The CDR3 coding sequence is TGTGCCAGCAGTTTACCCTACAGAACAGATACGCAGTATTTT. This gives the protein CASSLPYRTDTQYF.

The chain links TRBV6-6 to TRBJ1-2; 7 bases map to TRBD1. This CDR3 is built from 15 residues. Losses at the gene ends were 1 base for V and 6 bases for J; bases not matched to a gene: 8. The germline CDR1 and CDR2 sequences are MNHNY and SVGAGI (reference sequence). The CDR3 region is CASSYFDRESHGYTF. The CDR3 DNA sequence: TGTGCCAGCAGTTACTTCGACAGGGAAAGCCATGGCTACACCTTC.

This chain's CDR3 is CASSSNLGTGGYEQYF. In DNA, the CDR3 is TGTGCCAGCAGTTCAAACCTTGGGACAGGGGGCTACGAGCAGTACTTC. V is TRBV7-3 and J is TRBJ2-7, with 11 bases matching TRBD1. Germline CDR1 and CDR2: SGHTA and FQGTGA. The junction had 10 bases not matched to a gene; V was cut back by 6 bases and J by 3 bases. This CDR3 is built from 16 residues.

The chain uses TRBV21-1 and TRBJ2-1. TRBV21-1 is a pseudogene. The CDR3 has 16 amino acids. The CDR3 loop reads CASSNGVGPSYNEQFF. As DNA, the CDR3 is TGTGCCAGCAGCAACGGTGTGGGTCCCTCCTACAATGAGCAGTTCTTC.

In its sample, this clone was seen once. This chain connects TRBV7-9 to TRBJ1-2; a possible D gene is TRBD1 (6 bases). V was cut by 8 bases and J by 1 base, with 17 bases left in between. The CDR3 totals 15 residues. Looked up from germline, CDR1 is SEHNR and CDR2 is FQNEAQ (reference sequence). Here the CDR3 DNA reads TGTGCCAGCGACGCGGCGGGGGCGCTTAACTATGGCTACACCTTC. Translated: CASDAAGALNYGYTF.

By sample share, this clone is medium-sized. The rearrangement joins TRBV7-9 to TRBJ2-3; D not certain. Germline V gene lookup returns CDR1 SEHNR and CDR2 FQNEAQ (reference sequence). V was shortened by 2 bases and J by 6 bases, with 9 bases between the two germline ends. The CDR3 runs 13 residues. The CDR3 protein is CASSLFSTDTQYF. The CDR3, as DNA: TGTGCCAGCAGCTTATTCTCGACTGATACGCAGTATTTT. Combining the CDR3 with reference TRBV7-9 and TRBJ2-3 gives the whole variable domain DTGVSQNPRHKITKRGQNVTFRCDPISEHNRLYWYRQTLGQGPEFLTYFQNEAQLEKSRLLSDRFSAERPKGSFSTLEIQRTEQGDSAMYLCASSLFSTDTQYFGPGTRLTVL.

The chain couples TRBV5-1 to TRBJ1-1; the D gene is possibly TRBD1 (6 bases). The CDR3 has 15 amino acids. Trimming removed 3 bases at V and 4 bases at J, with 16 bases between. Germline V lookup: CDR1 SGHRS, CDR2 YFSETQ. CDR3 residues: CASSSWTAVGTEAFF. The CDR3 DNA is TGCGCCAGCAGCTCCTGGACAGCGGTAGGCACTGAAGCTTTCTTT.

The chain couples TRBV5-4 to TRBJ2-7; no firm D call. In germline, CDR1 is SGHNT, CDR2 YYREEE (reference sequence). V was pared by 0 bases and J by 0 bases, with 10 bases between. This CDR3 comprises 15 residues. This CDR3 reads CASSLDFDISYEQYF. Written as DNA, the CDR3 is TGTGCCAGCAGCTTGGATTTTGACATCTCCTACGAGCAGTACTTC.

The V gene is TRBV7-6, the J gene TRBJ2-7; 10 nucleotides match TRBD2. This CDR3 contains 14 residues. In germline, CDR1 is SGHVS, CDR2 FNYEAQ. V trimming: 0 bases; J trimming: 6 bases; junction bases outside the gene matches: 2. CDR3 sequence (DNA): TGTGCCAGCAGCTTAGCACGGACTAGCGGCGAGCAGTACTTC. Protein: CASSLARTSGEQYF.

The rearrangement uses TRBV7-6 and TRBJ1-1; unclear D gene. V lost 0 bases and J lost 0, with 11 bases in between. Germline CDR1 reads SGHVS; CDR2 reads FNYEAQ. This CDR3 region has 16 residues. DNA of the CDR3: TGTGCCAGCAGCTTAGCCGGCGGCCTCATGAACACTGAAGCTTTCTTT. It encodes CASSLAGGLMNTEAFF.

The chain is built from TRBV13 and TRBJ2-7, with 13 positions matching TRBD2. Germline-derived CDR1 and CDR2 are PRHDT and FYEKMQ (reference sequence). Losses at the gene ends were 5 bases for V and 1 base for J; bases not matched to a gene: 2. The CDR3 covers 15 residues. The chain's CDR3 is CASSRLAGGSYEQYF. The CDR3 nucleotides are TGTGCCAGCAGCCGACTAGCGGGAGGTTCCTACGAGCAGTACTTC. Looking up the rest from reference TRBV13 and TRBJ2-7 gives the full variable domain: AAGVIQSPRHLIKEKRETATLKCYPIPRHDTVYWYQQGPGQDPQFLISFYEKMQSDKGSIPDRFSAQQFSDYHSELNMSSLELGDSALYFCASSRLAGGSYEQYFGPGTRLTVT.

This rearrangement joins TRBV14 to TRBJ1-2; 8 bases match TRBD1. Germline loops: CDR1 SGHDN, CDR2 FVKESK. The V and J ends lost 4 bases and 8 bases, in that order; junction bases with no gene match: 6. This CDR3 comprises 13 residues. The CDR3 DNA reads as TGTGCCAGCAGCCCGCAGGACAGGGTGGGCTACACCTTC. Its protein is CASSPQDRVGYTF.

The rearrangement joins TRBV15 to TRBJ1-2, with TRBD1 matching 7 bases. There are 13 residues in the CDR3. J lost 3 bases, V lost 4 bases, and 2 bases had no gene match. Germline V gives CDR1 LNHNV, CDR2 YYDKDF (reference sequence). CDR3: CATSTDRDYGYTF. The CDR3, as DNA: TGTGCCACCAGCACCGACAGGGACTATGGCTACACCTTC.

The V gene is TRBV6-5, the J gene TRBJ2-5; perhaps D is TRBD1 or TRBD2 (5 bases each). Trimming removed 6 bases from V and 5 bases from J, with 19 bases in between. This CDR3 comprises 15 residues. CDR1 is MNHEY and CDR2 is SVGAGI in the germline V gene. In DNA form, the CDR3 reads TGTGCCAGCAGCTTACTGTGGGGGTCCGGGGAGACCCAGTACTTC. Translated: CASSLLWGSGETQYF.

This sequence joins TRBV7-2 and TRBJ2-3, with D perhaps matching TRBD1 (6 bases). The CDR3 is 15 amino acids. CDR1 and CDR2 from the germline V gene are SGHTA and FQGNSA. Trimming took 5 bases from V and 0 from J, leaving 12 bases between them. The CDR3 loop is CASSRDTSSTDTQYF. CDR3 DNA sequence: TGTGCCAGCAGCCGGGACACCTCGAGCACAGATACGCAGTATTTT.